Listed here are 18 T cell receptor beta chains from one sample, sequenced in a study of blood T cell repertoires in COVID-19. This table comes from immunoSEQ multiplex PCR, and its TCRdb copy is limited to in-frame clones, with some not included. The sample consists of approximately 110,000 clones, 85% to 90% of them appearing once. Material for sequencing was peripheral blood. The receptor source for this set is a human donor in a cohort sampled during active COVID-19.

The rearrangement links TRBV10-3 to TRBJ2-1; 7 bases agree with TRBD1. Per the germline V gene, CDR1 is ENHRY and CDR2 is SYGVKD. Trimming cost V 7 bases and J 7 bases; bases outside gene matches: 7. The CDR3 is 13 amino acids. CDR3 sequence (DNA): TGTGCCATCAAAGAAGACAGGGAAAATGAGCAGTTCTTC. The encoded protein is CAIKEDRENEQFF.

The rearrangement joins TRBV20-1 to TRBJ2-1, with 12 bases matching TRBD2. J gave up 4 bases and V 3 bases, and 4 bases lay outside the gene matches. The CDR3 is 15 amino acids. Germline lookup yields CDR1 DFQATT and CDR2 SNEGSKA (reference sequence). In DNA, the CDR3 is TGCAGTGCTAGTTTTCTAGCGGGGGGGTACAATGAGCAGTTCTTC. This translates into CSASFLAGGYNEQFF.

The chain employs TRBV4-3 and TRBJ1-2; D may be TRBD1 (6 bases). This CDR3 has 15 residues. Trimming shortened V by 0 bases and J by 2 bases, and 10 bases separated the two germline ends. In germline, CDR1 is LGHNA, CDR2 YSLEER. In nucleotides, the CDR3 is TGCGCCAGCAGCCAAGAACTGGGGGCGAACTATGGCTACACCTTC. Amino acid sequence: CASSQELGANYGYTF.

The rearrangement links TRBV7-2 to TRBJ1-4; no clear D gene. Germline V gives CDR1 SGHTA, CDR2 FQGNSA. V lost 0 bases to trimming and J lost 8 bases, with 10 bases between them. The CDR3 is 14 residues long. The CDR3, as DNA: TGTGCCAGCAGCTTAGCTGGCCGGCGGGAAAAACTGTTTTTT. Its translation: CASSLAGRREKLFF.

This clone came up once. The genes are TRBV28 and TRBJ2-3, with TRBD1 matching over 7 bases. CDR3 length equals 17 residues. Germline values: CDR1 MDHEN, CDR2 SYDVKM. Trimming cost V 3 bases and J 2 bases; bases outside gene matches: 11. CDR3 sequence reads: CASSLWQGGRATDTQYF. The CDR3 nucleotides read TGTGCCAGCAGTTTGTGGCAAGGGGGCCGTGCCACAGATACGCAGTATTTT.

This rearrangement joins TRBV6-5 to TRBJ1-6; 9 bases match TRBD1. Trimming removed 10 bases from V and 11 bases from J; junction bases left unmatched: 12. The CDR3 sequence is 14 residues long. Germline lookup yields CDR1 MNHEY and CDR2 SVGAGI. The CDR3 DNA reads TGTGCCACTCGGAAGGGGGACAGGGCGCCACCCCTCCACTTT. As protein: CATRKGDRAPPLHF.

This clone was seen only once. The V gene is TRBV3-1 (or the pseudogene TRBV3-2), the J gene TRBJ2-3, with a weak D call TRBD1 (6 bases). The germline V and J ends were trimmed by 1 base and 6 bases, with 11 bases remaining between them. CDR1 is LGHDT and CDR2 is YNNKEL in the germline V gene (reference sequence). CDR3 size: 14 residues. The CDR3 region has the DNA TGTGCCAGCAGCCAAGGAGGGGGTTTTGATACGCAGTATTTT. Encoded protein: CASSQGGGFDTQYF.

The chain combines TRBV7-2 with TRBJ2-5; 7 bases are a match to TRBD2. The J segment lost 2 bases and the V segment lost 3 bases, leaving 3 bases of the junction unmatched. This CDR3 comprises 14 residues. Germline V CDR1 and CDR2: SGHTA, FQGNSA. As DNA, the CDR3 is TGTGCCAGCAGCTTCCCGGGGGGTCAAGAGACCCAGTACTTC. Residues: CASSFPGGQETQYF.

This clone has a handful of counts. The chain joins TRBV28 to TRBJ2-3, with D unresolved. The CDR3 length is 12 residues. Germline assignment: CDR1 MDHEN and CDR2 SYDVKM. V lost 2 bases and J lost 5, with 5 bases in between. As DNA, the CDR3 is TGTGCCAGCAGTTTACCCCGAGATACGCAGTATTTT. Amino acid sequence: CASSLPRDTQYF.

The chain recombines TRBV5-1 with TRBJ2-1; TRBD2 matches at 10 bases. CDR1 and CDR2 from the germline V gene are SGHRS and YFSETQ. This CDR3 is built from 15 residues. V lost 5 bases and J lost 2; bases outside the gene matches: 4. CDR3 in amino acids: CASRNLAGAYNEQFF. CDR3 bases: TGCGCCAGCAGAAACCTAGCGGGGGCCTACAATGAGCAGTTCTTC.

This chain uses TRBV5-1 with TRBJ2-1, with D perhaps matching TRBD2 (6 bases). This CDR3 is built from 11 residues. V was cut by 4 bases and J by 10 bases, with 9 bases left in between. Germline V gene lookup returns CDR1 SGHRS and CDR2 YFSETQ. CDR3 in DNA: TGCGCCAGCAGCACCGGACTAGAGCAGTTCTTC. It yields the protein CASSTGLEQFF.

The count of this clone is one. The J gene is TRBJ1-4, the V gene TRBV28; 7 bases are a match to TRBD1. Trimming at V came to 3 bases and at J to 8 bases, leaving 6 bases not matched to a gene. The CDR3 totals 14 residues. Per the germline V gene, CDR1 is MDHEN and CDR2 is SYDVKM. The DNA of the CDR3 is TGTGCCAGCAGTTTGACAGGGAACGGGGAAAAACTGTTTTTT. Translating gives CASSLTGNGEKLFF. The variable domain in full, completed from reference TRBV28 and TRBJ1-4, reads DVKVTQSSRYLVKRTGEKVFLECVQDMDHENMFWYRQDPGLGLRLIYFSYDVKMKEKGDIPEGYSVSREKKERFSLILESASTNQTSMYLCASSLTGNGEKLFFGSGTQLSVL.

In DNA, the CDR3 is TGCGCCAGCAGCCAATTACCCCCCGGGACAGGCCACGATCAGCCCCAGCATTTT. It specifies CASSQLPPGTGHDQPQHF. This chain uses TRBV4-1 with TRBJ1-5, with 8 bases identical to TRBD1. Germline V lookup: CDR1 MGHRA, CDR2 YSYEKL. The V segment lost 2 bases and the J segment 5 bases; nucleotides outside the gene matches: 14. This CDR3 has 18 residues.

V usage is TRBV20-1 and J usage is TRBJ2-7; D perhaps matches TRBD2 (6 bases). The V end was cut by 3 bases, the J end by 3 bases, with 12 bases between. CDR1 is DFQATT, CDR2 SNEGSKA, per germline (reference sequence). The CDR3 totals 13 residues. CDR3 in amino acids: CSASGLASYEQYF. The CDR3 nucleotides are TGCAGTGCTAGTGGCCTAGCGAGCTACGAGCAGTACTTC.

The genes are TRBV5-1 and TRBJ2-1, with 9 bases matching TRBD2. This CDR3 spans 15 amino acids. Germline trimming cut 4 bases from V and 2 bases from J; bases unmatched to any gene: 4. Per germline, CDR1 SGHRS and CDR2 YFSETQ. CDR3 protein: CASSLTSGPYNEQFF. As DNA, the CDR3 is TGCGCCAGCAGCCTAACTAGCGGGCCCTACAATGAGCAGTTCTTC.

The chain couples TRBV5-1 to TRBJ1-1, with TRBD1 identical over 11 bases. Per germline, CDR1 SGHRS and CDR2 YFSETQ. Trimming at V came to 2 bases and at J to 3 bases, leaving 9 bases not matched to a gene. This CDR3 is built from 17 residues. In DNA, the CDR3 is TGCGCCAGCAGCTTCGAAAAAGGACAGGGGGCTCACACTGAAGCTTTCTTT. It translates to CASSFEKGQGAHTEAFF.

The CDR3 loop is CASSPSGPSSYNEQFF. CDR3 in DNA: TGCGCCAGCAGCCCGTCTGGGCCAAGCTCCTACAATGAGCAGTTCTTC. The rearrangement joins TRBV5-1 to TRBJ2-1; D uncertain. V was shortened by 4 bases and J by 0 bases, with 14 bases between the two germline ends. The CDR3 has 16 residues. Germline lookup yields CDR1 SGHRS and CDR2 YFSETQ.

The chain links TRBV6-2 or TRBV6-3 to TRBJ2-3; TRBD2 is a possible D gene (6 bases). Per the germline V gene, CDR1 is MNHEY and CDR2 is SVGEGT. This CDR3 comprises 15 residues. Trimming stripped 1 base from V and 8 bases from J, with 16 bases between. The CDR3 region has the DNA TGTGCCAGCAGTTACTTCCCGGGAGTGGGAGGTACGCAGTATTTT. Amino acid sequence: CASSYFPGVGGTQYF.